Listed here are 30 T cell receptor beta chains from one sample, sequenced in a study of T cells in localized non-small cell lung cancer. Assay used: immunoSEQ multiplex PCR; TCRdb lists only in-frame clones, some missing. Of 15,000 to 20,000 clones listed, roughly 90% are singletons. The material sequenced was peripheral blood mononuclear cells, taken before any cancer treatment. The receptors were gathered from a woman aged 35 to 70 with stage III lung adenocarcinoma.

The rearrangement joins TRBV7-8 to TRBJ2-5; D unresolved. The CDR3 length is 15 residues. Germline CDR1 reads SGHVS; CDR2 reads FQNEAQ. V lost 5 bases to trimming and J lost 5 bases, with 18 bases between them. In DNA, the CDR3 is TGTGCCAGCAGCCTCCGCCCCACACCCCGGGAGACCCAGTACTTC. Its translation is CASSLRPTPRETQYF. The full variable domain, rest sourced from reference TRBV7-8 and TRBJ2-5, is GAGVSQSPRYKVAKRGQDVALRCDPISGHVSLFWYQQALGQGPEFLTYFQNEAQLDKSGLPSDRFFAERPEGSVSTLKIQRTQQEDSAVYLCASSLRPTPRETQYFGPGTRLLVL.

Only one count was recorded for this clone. CDR3 residues: CASSIGTADEAFF. CDR3 coding DNA: TGTGCCAGTAGTATAGGGACAGCTGATGAAGCTTTCTTT. The chain recombines TRBV19 with TRBJ1-1, with D perhaps TRBD1 (6 bases). The CDR3 length is 13 residues. The germline V gene encodes CDR1 LNHDA and CDR2 SQIVND (reference sequence). Trimming took off 1 base at V and 7 bases at J, with 10 bases between the two ends.

CDR3 sequence (DNA): TGTGCCGGGGGGACGGGAGATAGCAATCAGCCCCAGCATTTT. Its translation: CAGGTGDSNQPQHF. This chain connects TRBV19 to TRBJ1-5; a possible D gene is TRBD1 (5 bases). CDR3 length: 14 amino acids. Germline loops: CDR1 LNHDA, CDR2 SQIVND (reference sequence). V was trimmed by 11 bases and J by 0 bases, leaving 14 bases between them.

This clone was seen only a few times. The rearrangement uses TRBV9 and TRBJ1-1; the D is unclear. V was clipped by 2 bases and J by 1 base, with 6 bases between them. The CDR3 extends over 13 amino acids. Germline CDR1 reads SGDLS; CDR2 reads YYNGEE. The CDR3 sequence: CASSVGRNTEAFF. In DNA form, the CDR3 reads TGTGCCAGCAGCGTCGGGAGGAACACTGAAGCTTTCTTT. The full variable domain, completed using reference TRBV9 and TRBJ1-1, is DSGVTQTPKHLITATGQRVTLRCSPRSGDLSVYWYQQSLDQGLQFLIQYYNGEERAKGNILERFSAQQFPDLHSELNLSSLELGDSALYFCASSVGRNTEAFFGQGTRLTVV.

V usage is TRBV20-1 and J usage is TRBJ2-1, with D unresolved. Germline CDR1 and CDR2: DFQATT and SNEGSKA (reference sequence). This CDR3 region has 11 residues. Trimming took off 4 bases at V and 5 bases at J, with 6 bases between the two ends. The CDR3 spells CSAIQDNEQFF. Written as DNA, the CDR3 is TGCAGTGCTATTCAGGACAATGAGCAGTTCTTC.

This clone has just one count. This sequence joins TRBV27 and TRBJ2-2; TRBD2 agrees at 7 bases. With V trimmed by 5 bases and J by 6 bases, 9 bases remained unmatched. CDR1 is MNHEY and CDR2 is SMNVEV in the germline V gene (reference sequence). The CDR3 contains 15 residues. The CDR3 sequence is CASSQPGLDPGELFF. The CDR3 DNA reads TGTGCCAGCAGTCAACCCGGACTAGACCCCGGGGAGCTGTTTTTT.

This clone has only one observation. The CDR3: CASSSRGGVETQYF. CDR3 sequence (DNA): TGTGCCAGCAGCTCTCGGGGGGGCGTAGAGACCCAGTACTTC. V gene TRBV7-9 combines with J gene TRBJ2-5; TRBD2 agrees at 8 bases. Trimming cost V 4 bases and J 4 bases; bases outside gene matches: 5. The CDR3 is 14 residues long. Germline CDR1 reads SEHNR; CDR2 reads FQNEAQ (reference sequence).

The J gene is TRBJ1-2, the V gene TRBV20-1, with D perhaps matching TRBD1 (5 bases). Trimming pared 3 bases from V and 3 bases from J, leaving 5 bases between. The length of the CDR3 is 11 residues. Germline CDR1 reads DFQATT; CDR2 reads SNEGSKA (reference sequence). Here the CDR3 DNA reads TGCAGTGCTAGCAGGGACTATGGCTACACCTTC. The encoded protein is CSASRDYGYTF.

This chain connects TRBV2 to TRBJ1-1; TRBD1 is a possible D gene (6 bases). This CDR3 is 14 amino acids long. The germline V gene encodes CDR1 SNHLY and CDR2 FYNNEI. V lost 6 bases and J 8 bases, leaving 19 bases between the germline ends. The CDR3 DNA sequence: TGTGCCAGCAGCGACAGGATGAATACCGAGGAAGCTTTCTTT. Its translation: CASSDRMNTEEAFF.

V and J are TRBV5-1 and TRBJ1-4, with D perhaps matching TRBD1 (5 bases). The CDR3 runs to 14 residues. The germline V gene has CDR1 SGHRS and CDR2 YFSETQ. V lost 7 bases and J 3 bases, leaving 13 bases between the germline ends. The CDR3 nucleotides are TGCGCCAGCGCCCGGGAGGGGCCTAATGAAAAACTGTTTTTT. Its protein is CASAREGPNEKLFF.

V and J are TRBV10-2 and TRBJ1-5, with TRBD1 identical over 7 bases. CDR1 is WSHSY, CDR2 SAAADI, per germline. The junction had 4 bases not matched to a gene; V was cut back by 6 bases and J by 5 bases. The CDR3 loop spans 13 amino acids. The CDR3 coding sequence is TGCGCCAGCAGCGCTGACAGGGATCAGCCCCAGCATTTT. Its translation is CASSADRDQPQHF.

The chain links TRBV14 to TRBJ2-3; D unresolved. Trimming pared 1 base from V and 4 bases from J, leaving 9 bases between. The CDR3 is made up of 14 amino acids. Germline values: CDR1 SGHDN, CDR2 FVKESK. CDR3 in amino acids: CASSQGGYADTQYF. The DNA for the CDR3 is TGTGCCAGCAGCCAAGGGGGATACGCAGATACGCAGTATTTT. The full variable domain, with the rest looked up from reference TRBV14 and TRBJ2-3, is EAGVTQFPSHSVIEKGQTVTLRCDPISGHDNLYWYRRVMGKEIKFLLHFVKESKQDESGMPNNRFLAERTGGTYSTLKVQPAELEDSGVYFCASSQGGYADTQYFGPGTRLTVL.

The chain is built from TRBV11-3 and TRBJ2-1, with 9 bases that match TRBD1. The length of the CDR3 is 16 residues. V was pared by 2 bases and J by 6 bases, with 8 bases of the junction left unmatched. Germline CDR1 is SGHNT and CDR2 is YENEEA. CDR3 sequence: CASSLFGTGNVNEQFF. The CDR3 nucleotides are TGTGCCAGCAGCTTATTCGGGACAGGGAATGTCAATGAGCAGTTCTTC.

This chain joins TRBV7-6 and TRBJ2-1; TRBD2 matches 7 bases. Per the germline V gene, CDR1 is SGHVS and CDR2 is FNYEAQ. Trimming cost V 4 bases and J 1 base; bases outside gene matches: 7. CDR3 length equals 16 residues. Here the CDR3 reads CASSYGLVGSYNEQFF. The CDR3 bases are TGTGCCAGCAGCTACGGACTAGTAGGATCCTACAATGAGCAGTTCTTC.

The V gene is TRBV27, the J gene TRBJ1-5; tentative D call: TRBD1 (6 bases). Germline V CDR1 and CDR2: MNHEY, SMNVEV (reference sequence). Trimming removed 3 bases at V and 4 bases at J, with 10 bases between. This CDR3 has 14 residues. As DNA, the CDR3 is TGTGCCAGCAGTTTTGGTACAGGGAATCAGCCCCAGCATTTT. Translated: CASSFGTGNQPQHF.

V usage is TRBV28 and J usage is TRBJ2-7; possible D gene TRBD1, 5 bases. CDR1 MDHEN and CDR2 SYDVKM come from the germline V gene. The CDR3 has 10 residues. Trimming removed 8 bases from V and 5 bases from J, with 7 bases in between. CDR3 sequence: CASGRDEQYF. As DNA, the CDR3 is TGTGCCAGCGGCAGGGACGAGCAGTACTTC.

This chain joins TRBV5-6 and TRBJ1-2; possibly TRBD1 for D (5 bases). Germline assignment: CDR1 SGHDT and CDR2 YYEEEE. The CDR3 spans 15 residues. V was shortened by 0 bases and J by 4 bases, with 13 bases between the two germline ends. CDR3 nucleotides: TGTGCCAGCAGCTTGGGAGCAGGGATAAGCTATGGCTACACCTTC. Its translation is CASSLGAGISYGYTF.

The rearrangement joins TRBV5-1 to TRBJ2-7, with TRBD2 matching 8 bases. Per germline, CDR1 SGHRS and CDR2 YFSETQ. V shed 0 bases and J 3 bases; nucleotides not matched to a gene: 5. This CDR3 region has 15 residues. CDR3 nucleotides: TGCGCCAGCAGCTTGGGCCCCGGGACTAGCTACGAGCAGTACTTC. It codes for CASSLGPGTSYEQYF.

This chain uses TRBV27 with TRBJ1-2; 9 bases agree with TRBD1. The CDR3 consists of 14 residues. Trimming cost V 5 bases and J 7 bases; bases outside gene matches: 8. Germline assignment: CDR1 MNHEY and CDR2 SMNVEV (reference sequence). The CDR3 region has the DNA TGTGCCAGCAGTCCGGACAGGGGTGTTAGTGGCTACACCTTC. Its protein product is CASSPDRGVSGYTF.

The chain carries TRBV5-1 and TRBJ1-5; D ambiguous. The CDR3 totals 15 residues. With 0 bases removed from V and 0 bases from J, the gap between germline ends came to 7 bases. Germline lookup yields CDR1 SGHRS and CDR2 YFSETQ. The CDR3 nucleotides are TGCGCCAGCAGCTTGGATCCTAGTAGCAATCAGCCCCAGCATTTT. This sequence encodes CASSLDPSSNQPQHF. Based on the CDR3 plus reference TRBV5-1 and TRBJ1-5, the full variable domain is KAGVTQTPRYLIKTRGQQVTLSCSPISGHRSVSWYQQTPGQGLQFLFEYFSETQRNKGNFPGRFSGRQFSNSRSEMNVSTLELGDSALYLCASSLDPSSNQPQHFGDGTRLSIL.

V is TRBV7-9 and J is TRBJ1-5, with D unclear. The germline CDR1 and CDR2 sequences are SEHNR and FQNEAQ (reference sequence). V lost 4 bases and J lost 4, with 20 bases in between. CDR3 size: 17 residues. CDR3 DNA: TGTGCCAGCAGCTCATCAGCGTGGTACCAGAGTAATCAGCCCCAGCATTTT. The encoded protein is CASSSSAWYQSNQPQHF.

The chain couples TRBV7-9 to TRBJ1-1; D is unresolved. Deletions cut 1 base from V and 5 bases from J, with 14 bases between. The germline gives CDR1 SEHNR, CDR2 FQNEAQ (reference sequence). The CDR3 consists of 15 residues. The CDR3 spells CASSLGTGRRTEAFF. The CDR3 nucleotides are TGTGCCAGCAGCTTAGGTACGGGCCGGAGGACTGAAGCTTTCTTT.

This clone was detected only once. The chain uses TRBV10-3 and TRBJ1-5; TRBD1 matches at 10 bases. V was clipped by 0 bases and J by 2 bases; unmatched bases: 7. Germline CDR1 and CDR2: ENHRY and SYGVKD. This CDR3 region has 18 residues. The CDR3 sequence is CAISESKVGTGGNQPQHF. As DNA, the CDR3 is TGTGCCATCAGTGAGTCGAAGGTGGGGACAGGGGGCAATCAGCCCCAGCATTTT.

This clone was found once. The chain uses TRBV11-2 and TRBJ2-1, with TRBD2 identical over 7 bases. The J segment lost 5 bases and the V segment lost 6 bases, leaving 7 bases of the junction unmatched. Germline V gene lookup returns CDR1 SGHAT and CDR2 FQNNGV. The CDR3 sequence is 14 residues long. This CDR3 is CASSWASGHNEQFF. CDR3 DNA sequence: TGTGCCAGCAGTTGGGCTAGCGGCCACAATGAGCAGTTCTTC.

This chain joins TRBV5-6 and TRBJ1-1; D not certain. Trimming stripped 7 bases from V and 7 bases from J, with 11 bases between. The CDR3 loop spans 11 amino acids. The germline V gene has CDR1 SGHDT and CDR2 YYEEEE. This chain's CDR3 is CASSSWFEAFF. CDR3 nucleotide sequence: TGTGCCAGCTCAAGCTGGTTTGAAGCTTTCTTT.

CDR3 DNA sequence: TGTGCCAGCAGCTTCTCCGGACAGGGAGAGTACTTC. Encoded protein: CASSFSGQGEYF. The J gene is TRBJ2-5, the V gene TRBV7-9; 8 positions match TRBD1. This CDR3 has 12 amino acids. The germline CDR1 and CDR2 sequences are SEHNR and FQNEAQ (reference sequence). The J segment lost 12 bases and the V segment lost 3 bases, leaving 6 bases of the junction unmatched.

The CDR3: CASSFKRGGRSQPQHF. The CDR3 DNA is TGCGCCAGCAGCTTCAAACGGGGGGGCCGTAGTCAGCCCCAGCATTTT. The genes are TRBV4-1 and TRBJ1-5, with D tentatively TRBD1 (6 bases). The CDR3 spans 16 residues. Trimming stripped 5 bases from V and 6 bases from J, with 20 bases between. Germline CDR1 and CDR2: MGHRA and YSYEKL.

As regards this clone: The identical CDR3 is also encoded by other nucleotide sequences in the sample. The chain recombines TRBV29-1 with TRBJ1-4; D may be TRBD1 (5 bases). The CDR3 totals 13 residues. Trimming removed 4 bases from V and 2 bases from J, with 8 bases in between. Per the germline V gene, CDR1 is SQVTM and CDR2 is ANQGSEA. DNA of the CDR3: TGCAGCGTTGGGGCAGGGACTAATGAAAAACTGTTTTTT. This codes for CSVGAGTNEKLFF.

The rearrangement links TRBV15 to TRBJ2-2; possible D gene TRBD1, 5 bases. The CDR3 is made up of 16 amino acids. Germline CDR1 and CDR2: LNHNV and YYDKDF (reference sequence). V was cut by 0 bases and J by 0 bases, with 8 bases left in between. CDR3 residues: CATSRDREANTGELFF. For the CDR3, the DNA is TGTGCCACCAGCAGAGACAGGGAAGCGAACACCGGGGAGCTGTTTTTT.

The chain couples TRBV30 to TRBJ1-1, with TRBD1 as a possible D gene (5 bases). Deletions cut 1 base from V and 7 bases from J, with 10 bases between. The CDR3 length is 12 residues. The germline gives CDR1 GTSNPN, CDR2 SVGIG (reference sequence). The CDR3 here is CAWSAGRLEAFF. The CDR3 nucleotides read TGTGCCTGGAGTGCAGGGCGCCTTGAAGCTTTCTTT.